The sequence of this T cell receptor (beta chain) was determined in a study of spatial heterogeneity in lung cancer. This clonotype came up a few times. Regarding time point: sample taken at primary tumor resection. A total of more than 65 untreated early-stage non-small cell lung cancer patients served as donors. Whole RNA obtained from tumor, nontumor lung or frozen PBMC underwent sequencing without sorting. CDR1 is SGHAT, CDR2 FQNNGV, per germline. Trimming removed 5 bases from V and 2 bases from J, with 13 bases in between. This CDR3 has 15 amino acids. Every molecule of TCR cDNA had its own unique molecular identifier. TCRdb passed the 5' RACE reads through MiXCR, listing each CDR3 protein once. Altogether tens of thousands of distinct CDR3 sequences are present, around 6% being singletons, with the ten largest covering under 15%.

The receptor was derived from a female donor with early-stage non-small cell lung cancer. Sequencing used PBMCs, obtained at surgery. The V call is TRBV11-2, the J call TRBJ1-3, with D maybe TRBD1 (5 bases). Written as DNA, the CDR3 is TGTGCCAGCAGCCCGAGCTCGGGGGCTGGAAACACCATATATTTT. Protein sequence: CASSPSSGAGNTIYF.